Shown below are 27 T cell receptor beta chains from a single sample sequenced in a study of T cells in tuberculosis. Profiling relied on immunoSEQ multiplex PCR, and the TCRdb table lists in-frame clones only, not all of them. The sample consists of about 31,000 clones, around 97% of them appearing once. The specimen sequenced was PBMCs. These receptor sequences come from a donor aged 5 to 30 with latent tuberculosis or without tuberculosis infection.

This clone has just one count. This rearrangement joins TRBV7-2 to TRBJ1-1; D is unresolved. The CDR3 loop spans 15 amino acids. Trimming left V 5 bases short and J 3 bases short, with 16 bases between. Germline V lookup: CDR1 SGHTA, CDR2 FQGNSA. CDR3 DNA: TGTGCCAGCAGCCGACGCCGGAGCGAATACACTGAAGCTTTCTTT. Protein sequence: CASSRRRSEYTEAFF.

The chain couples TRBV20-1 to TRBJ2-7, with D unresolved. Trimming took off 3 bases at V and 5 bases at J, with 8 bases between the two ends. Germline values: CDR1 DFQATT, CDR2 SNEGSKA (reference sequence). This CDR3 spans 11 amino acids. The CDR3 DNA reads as TGCAGTGCTAGCCAGCAGGACGAGCAGTACTTC. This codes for CSASQQDEQYF.

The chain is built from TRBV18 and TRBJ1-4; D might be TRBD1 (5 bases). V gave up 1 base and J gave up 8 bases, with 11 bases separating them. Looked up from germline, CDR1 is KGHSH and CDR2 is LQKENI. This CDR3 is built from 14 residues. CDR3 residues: CASSPRSGGEKLFF. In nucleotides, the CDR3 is TGTGCCAGCTCACCACGTTCGGGGGGAGAAAAACTGTTTTTT.

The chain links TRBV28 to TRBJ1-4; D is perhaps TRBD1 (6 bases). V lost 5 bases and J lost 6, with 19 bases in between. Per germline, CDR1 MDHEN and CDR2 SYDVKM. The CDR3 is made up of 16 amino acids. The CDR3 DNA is TGTGCCAGCAGTCTTCAGCCGACAGGTTTATATGAAAAACTGTTTTTT. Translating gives CASSLQPTGLYEKLFF.

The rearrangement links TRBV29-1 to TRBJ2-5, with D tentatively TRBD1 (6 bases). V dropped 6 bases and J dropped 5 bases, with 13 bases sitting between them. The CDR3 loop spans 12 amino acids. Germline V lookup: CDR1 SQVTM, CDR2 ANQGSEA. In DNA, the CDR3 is TGCAGCGTGAAGGGACAAACGGAGACCCAGTACTTC. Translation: CSVKGQTETQYF.

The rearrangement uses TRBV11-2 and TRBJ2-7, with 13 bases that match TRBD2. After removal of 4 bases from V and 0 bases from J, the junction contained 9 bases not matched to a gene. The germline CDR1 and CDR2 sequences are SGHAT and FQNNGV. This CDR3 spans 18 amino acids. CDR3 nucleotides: TGTGCCAGCAGCTCCGATCCCGGGACTAGCGGGGACTCCTACGAGCAGTACTTC. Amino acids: CASSSDPGTSGDSYEQYF.

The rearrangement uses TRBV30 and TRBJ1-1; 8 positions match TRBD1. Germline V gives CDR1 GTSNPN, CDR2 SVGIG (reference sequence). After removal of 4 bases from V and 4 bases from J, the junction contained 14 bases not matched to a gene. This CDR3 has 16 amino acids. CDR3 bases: TGTGCCTGGACCAGGACAGGGAGGGTGTTGTTCACTGAAGCTTTCTTT. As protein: CAWTRTGRVLFTEAFF.

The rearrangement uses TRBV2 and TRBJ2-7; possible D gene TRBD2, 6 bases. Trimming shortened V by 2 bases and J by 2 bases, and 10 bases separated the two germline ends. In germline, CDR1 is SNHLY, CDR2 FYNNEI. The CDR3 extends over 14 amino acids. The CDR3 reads CASSEIAVTYEQYF. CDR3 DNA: TGTGCCAGCAGTGAAATAGCGGTAACCTACGAGCAGTACTTC. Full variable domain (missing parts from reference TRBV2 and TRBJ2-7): EPEVTQTPSHQVTQMGQEVILRCVPISNHLYFYWYRQILGQKVEFLVSFYNNEISEKSEIFDDQFSVERPDGSNFTLKIRSTKLEDSAMYFCASSEIAVTYEQYFGPGTRLTVT.

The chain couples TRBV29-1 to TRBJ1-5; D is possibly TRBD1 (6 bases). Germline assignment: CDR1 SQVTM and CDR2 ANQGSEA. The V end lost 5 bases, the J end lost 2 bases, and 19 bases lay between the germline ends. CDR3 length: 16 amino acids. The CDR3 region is CSVLLQGNVGNQPQHF. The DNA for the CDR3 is TGCAGCGTTTTGTTACAGGGCAACGTAGGCAATCAGCCCCAGCATTTT.

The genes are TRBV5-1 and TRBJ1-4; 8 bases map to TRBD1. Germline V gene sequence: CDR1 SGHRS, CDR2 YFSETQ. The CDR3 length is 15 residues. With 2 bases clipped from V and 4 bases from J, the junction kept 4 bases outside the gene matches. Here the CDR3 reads CASSFQGAFNEKLFF. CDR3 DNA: TGCGCCAGCAGCTTCCAGGGGGCCTTTAATGAAAAACTGTTTTTT.

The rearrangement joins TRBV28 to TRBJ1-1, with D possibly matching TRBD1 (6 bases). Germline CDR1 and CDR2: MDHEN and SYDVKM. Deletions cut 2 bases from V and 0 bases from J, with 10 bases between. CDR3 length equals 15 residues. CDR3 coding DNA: TGTGCCAGCAGTTTAGGCGGACAGTTGAACACTGAAGCTTTCTTT. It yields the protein CASSLGGQLNTEAFF.

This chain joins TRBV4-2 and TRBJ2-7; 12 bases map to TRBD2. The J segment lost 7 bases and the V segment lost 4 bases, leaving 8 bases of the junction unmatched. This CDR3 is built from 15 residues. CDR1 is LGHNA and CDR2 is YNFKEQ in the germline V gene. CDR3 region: CASSRRLAGDREQYF. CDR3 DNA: TGTGCCAGCAGCCGGAGACTAGCGGGGGATCGGGAGCAGTACTTC.

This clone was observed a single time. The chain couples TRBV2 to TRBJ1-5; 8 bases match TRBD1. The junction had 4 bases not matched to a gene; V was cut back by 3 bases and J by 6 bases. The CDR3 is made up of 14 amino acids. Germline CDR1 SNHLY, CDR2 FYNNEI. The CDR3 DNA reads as TGTGCCAGCAGTGAGCGACAGGGGCGTCAGCCCCAGCATTTT. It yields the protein CASSERQGRQPQHF.

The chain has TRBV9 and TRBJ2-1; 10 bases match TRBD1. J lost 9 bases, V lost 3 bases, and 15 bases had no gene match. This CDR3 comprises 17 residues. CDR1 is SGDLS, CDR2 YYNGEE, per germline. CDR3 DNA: TGTGCCAGCAGCGGGGAGGACAGGGGGATTACCCGCACTGAGCAGTTCTTC. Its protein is CASSGEDRGITRTEQFF.

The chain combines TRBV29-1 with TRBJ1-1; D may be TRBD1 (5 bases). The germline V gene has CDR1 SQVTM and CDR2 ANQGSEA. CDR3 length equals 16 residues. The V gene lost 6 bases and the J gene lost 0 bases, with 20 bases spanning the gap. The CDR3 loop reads CSVAGGTGVMNTEAFF. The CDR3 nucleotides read TGCAGCGTGGCCGGGGGGACCGGCGTAATGAACACTGAAGCTTTCTTT.

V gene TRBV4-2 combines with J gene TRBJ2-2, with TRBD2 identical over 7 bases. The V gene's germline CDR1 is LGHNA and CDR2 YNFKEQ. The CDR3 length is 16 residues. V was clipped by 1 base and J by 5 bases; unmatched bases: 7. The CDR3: CASSQGAGSGTGELFF. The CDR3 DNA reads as TGTGCCAGCAGCCAAGGAGCGGGGTCGGGTACCGGGGAGCTGTTTTTT.

CDR3: CASSEVLHEQFF. CDR3 nucleotides: TGTGCCAGCAGTGAGGTCCTACATGAGCAGTTCTTC. V is TRBV25-1 and J is TRBJ2-1, with D hard to call. Germline CDR1 and CDR2: MGHDK and SYGVNS. CDR3 length: 12 residues. Trimming shortened V by 3 bases and J by 8 bases, and 8 bases separated the two germline ends.

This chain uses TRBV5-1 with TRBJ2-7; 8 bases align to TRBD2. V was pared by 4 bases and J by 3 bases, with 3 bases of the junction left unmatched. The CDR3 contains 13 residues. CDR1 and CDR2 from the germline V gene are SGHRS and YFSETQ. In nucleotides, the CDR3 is TGCGCCAGCAGCCCGGGGGGGGGCTACGAGCAGTACTTC. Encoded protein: CASSPGGGYEQYF.

CDR3: CASSQAGTGGYEQYF. DNA for the CDR3: TGCGCCAGCAGCCAGGCCGGGACAGGGGGCTACGAGCAGTACTTC. The rearrangement joins TRBV4-1 to TRBJ2-7; TRBD1 agrees at 11 bases. V trimming: 3 bases; J trimming: 3 bases; junction bases outside the gene matches: 4. This CDR3 contains 15 residues. Germline loops: CDR1 MGHRA, CDR2 YSYEKL.

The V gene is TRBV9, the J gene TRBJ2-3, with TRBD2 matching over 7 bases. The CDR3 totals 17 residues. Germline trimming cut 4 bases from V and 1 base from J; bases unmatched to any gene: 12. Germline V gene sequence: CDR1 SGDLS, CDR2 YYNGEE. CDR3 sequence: CASSPRTRRGGTDTQYF. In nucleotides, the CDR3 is TGTGCCAGCAGCCCCCGGACTAGACGGGGCGGCACAGATACGCAGTATTTT.

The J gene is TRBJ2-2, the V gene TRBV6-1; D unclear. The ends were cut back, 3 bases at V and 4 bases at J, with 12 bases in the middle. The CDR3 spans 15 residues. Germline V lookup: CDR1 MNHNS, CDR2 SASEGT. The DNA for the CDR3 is TGTGCCAGCAGTGAGCAGGCCATCATCACCGGGGAGCTGTTTTTT. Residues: CASSEQAIITGELFF.

CDR3 coding DNA: TGTGCCAGCAGCCAGGACAGGGGGAGCTACACCTTC. It codes for CASSQDRGSYTF. V and J are TRBV6-5 and TRBJ1-2, with 10 bases that match TRBD1. The V gene end was trimmed by 6 bases and the J gene end by 9 bases; junction bases not matched to a gene: 4. The CDR3 contains 12 residues. CDR1 and CDR2 (germline): MNHEY, SVGAGI.

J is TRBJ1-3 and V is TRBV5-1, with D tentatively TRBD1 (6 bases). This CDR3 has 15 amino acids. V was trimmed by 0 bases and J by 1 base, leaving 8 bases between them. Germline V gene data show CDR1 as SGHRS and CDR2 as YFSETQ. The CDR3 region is CASSLAGTSGNTIYF. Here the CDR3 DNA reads TGCGCCAGCAGCTTGGCCGGGACATCTGGAAACACCATATATTTT.

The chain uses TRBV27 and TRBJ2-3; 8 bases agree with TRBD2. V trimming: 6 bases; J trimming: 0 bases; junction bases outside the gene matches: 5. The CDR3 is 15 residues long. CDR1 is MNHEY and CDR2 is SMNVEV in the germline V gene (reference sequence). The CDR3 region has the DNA TGTGCCAGCAGCCGACTAGCGTCTAGCACAGATACGCAGTATTTT. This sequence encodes CASSRLASSTDTQYF.

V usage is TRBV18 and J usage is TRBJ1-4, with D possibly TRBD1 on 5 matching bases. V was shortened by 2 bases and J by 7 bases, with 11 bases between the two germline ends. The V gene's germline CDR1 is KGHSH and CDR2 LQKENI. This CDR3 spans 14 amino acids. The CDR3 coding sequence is TGTGCCAGCTCACCAAGGCGGGGGAGTGAAAAACTGTTTTTT. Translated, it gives CASSPRRGSEKLFF. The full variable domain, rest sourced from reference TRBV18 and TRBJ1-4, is NAGVMQNPRHLVRRRGQEARLRCSPMKGHSHVYWYRQLPEEGLKFMVYLQKENIIDESGMPKERFSAEFPKEGPSILRIQQVVRGDSAAYFCASSPRRGSEKLFFGSGTQLSVL.

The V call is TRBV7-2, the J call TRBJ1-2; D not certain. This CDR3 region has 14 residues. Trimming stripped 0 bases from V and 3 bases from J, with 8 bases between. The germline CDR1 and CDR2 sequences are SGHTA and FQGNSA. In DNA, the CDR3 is TGTGCCAGCAGCTTAGCCTCAGACTACTATGGCTACACCTTC. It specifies CASSLASDYYGYTF. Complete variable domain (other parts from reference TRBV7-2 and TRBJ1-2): GAGVSQSPSNKVTEKGKDVELRCDPISGHTALYWYRQSLGQGLEFLIYFQGNSAPDKSGLPSDRFSAERTGGSVSTLTIQRTQQEDSAVYLCASSLASDYYGYTFGSGTRLTVV.

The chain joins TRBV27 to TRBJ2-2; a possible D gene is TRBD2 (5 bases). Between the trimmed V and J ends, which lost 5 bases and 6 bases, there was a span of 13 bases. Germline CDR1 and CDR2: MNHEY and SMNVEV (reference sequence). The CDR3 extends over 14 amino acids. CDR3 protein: CASSPTSYSGELFF. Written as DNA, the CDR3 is TGTGCCAGCAGTCCTACTAGTTACTCCGGGGAGCTGTTTTTT.